Listed below are T cell receptor beta chains from one sample, sequenced in a study of blood T cells in healthy people across ages. TCRdb processed the 5' RACE reads anew with MiXCR; each CDR3 protein has one entry. The sample has 550,000 to 650,000 distinct CDR3 sequences; less than 35% are singletons. Specimen: blood. Receptors were obtained from a woman of 80 years or more in good health. CDR3s include the opening cysteine and the closing phenylalanine or tryptophan. Only some rows state a clone size, as once, few, many or a class for expanded clones.

j_gene,abundance,v_gene,CDR3aa
TRBJ1-5,NA,TRBV20-1,CSARPQGHSNQPQHF
TRBJ2-7,NA,TRBV5-5,CVSSMGQGPRYKQYF
TRBJ2-5,many,TRBV6-5,CASSYSNPGSGGNSETQYF
TRBJ1-4,NA,TRBV10-3,CATSAREYDEKLFF
TRBJ2-1,many,TRBV7-9,CASSLVVLKERGGYVNEQFF
TRBJ1-1,many,TRBV5-1,CASSLGPGNTEAFF
TRBJ2-7,few,TRBV6-1,CASSALAGGLAYGQYF
TRBJ2-5,many,TRBV20-1,CSARDGSEYQETQYF
TRBJ1-2,NA,TRBV6-6,CASSTPQGNYGYTF
TRBJ1-5,NA,TRBV15,CATSRDPIEPQHF
TRBJ1-2,few,TRBV6-1,CASSPTGADGYTF
TRBJ2-7,many,TRBV29-1,CSVGYRANYEQYF
TRBJ2-3,many,TRBV6-6,CASSYRGSTDTQYF
TRBJ2-3,few,TRBV6-1,CASSDVTGADTQYF
TRBJ2-1,few,TRBV28,CASSLPMARRKYNEQFF
TRBJ2-7,few,TRBV4-2,CASSQVRGGPGNEQYF
TRBJ1-6,NA,TRBV27,CASGVSSGLDSPLHF
TRBJ2-1,NA,TRBV15,CATSRDGGGGEQFF
TRBJ2-7,few,TRBV9,CASSVDPSGGLNNEQYF
TRBJ1-5,many,TRBV5-5,CASRPGVGNQPQHF
TRBJ2-3,NA,TRBV24-1,CATSDPSDPTDTQYF
NA,NA,TRBV2,CASRLAGVTYEQYF
TRBJ2-7,many,TRBV29-1,CSVTGGREQYF
TRBJ1-4,NA,TRBV4-3,CASSAAPRSSNEKLVF
TRBJ2-3,many,TRBV5-1,CASSLAGTSGSTDTQYF
TRBJ2-4,many,TRBV12-3/TRBV12-4,CASSPPGTGGVGAKNIQYF
TRBJ1-2,few,TRBV28,CASRQGSLSGYTF
TRBJ2-5,many,TRBV10-3,CAISDSGTQETQYF
TRBJ2-3,many,TRBV6-1,CASSGRSRDTQYF
TRBJ2-3,many,TRBV29-1,CSVVRPSTDTQYF
TRBJ2-3,many,TRBV6-6,CASSYPGQTTDTQYF
TRBJ1-6,NA,TRBV9,CASSAHRLNSPLHF
TRBJ2-4,NA,TRBV5-6,CASRGLGRDKNIQYF
TRBJ1-4,NA,TRBV30,CAWSTRDRFNEKLFF
TRBJ2-1,NA,TRBV7-9,CASSRGRWTEATYNEQFF
TRBJ2-7,many,TRBV5-5,CASSPGTGSTYEQYF
TRBJ1-2,few,TRBV3-1,CASSQPTGTYGYTF
TRBJ1-2,many,TRBV20-1,CSASDLLDYGYTF
TRBJ1-2,many,TRBV20-1,CSAQPLGGGQGTYGYTF
TRBJ2-3,NA,TRBV27,CASSLSATGTDTQYF
TRBJ1-2,many,TRBV5-1,CASSLNPGQPNYGYTF
TRBJ1-1,few,TRBV25-1,CASSGDRGYTEAFF
TRBJ2-7,many,TRBV7-6,CASSLGPHREQYF
NA,NA,TRBV6-6,CASKRQGGHEQYF
TRBJ2-5,NA,TRBV28,CASSLLLRDTGETQYF
TRBJ2-7,many,TRBV5-6,CASSTAHSEQYF
TRBJ1-4,NA,TRBV12-3/TRBV12-4,CTSSLTGGVTNEKLFF
TRBJ2-3,many,TRBV7-7,CASSLSRGGADTQYF
TRBJ1-2,NA,TRBV20-1,CSAGEGRVTYGYTF
TRBJ1-1,few,TRBV7-2,CASSLVAGGGTEAFF
TRBJ1-1,few,TRBV6-6,CASRKSKAFF
TRBJ2-5,NA,TRBV7-2,CASSPPWELKETQYF
TRBJ1-2,many,TRBV29-1,CSVDSQGNNYGYTF
TRBJ2-2,once,TRBV14,CASSQVRGYGPANTGELFF
TRBJ2-5,NA,TRBV5-6,CASSQITTGPERETQYF
TRBJ2-5,many,TRBV27,CASSIAGRSETQYF
TRBJ2-7,many,TRBV4-3,CASSQEQGSYEQYF